This T cell receptor delta chain is from a study of Vδ1+ human thymocytes. General study findings and limits: Highly polyclonal TRG and TRD repertoires with Gaussian CDR3 length distributions appeared in thymus. Unexpected Vdelta2 sequences could cause misinterpretation of bulk repertoire data. Thymic delta-chain repertoires held approximately 20% Vdelta2 sequences and few Vdelta3, despite high sort purity.

Of note for this clone: Its target is not known.

CDR1 and CDR2 (germline): TVYSNPD, GDNSRS (reference sequence). There are 15 residues in the CDR3. Trimming removed 3 bases at V and 0 bases at J, with 17 bases between. The sorted cells were CD3+ Vdelta1+ Vdelta2- thymocytes from alphabeta-depleted thymus. Between roughly 96% and 99.6% of sorted thymocytes were Vdelta1+. Extracted RNA was reverse transcribed into cDNA. The CDR3 regions were amplified by multiplex PCR from V-gene primers to a constant-region primer. TCRdb re-called the multiplex PCR reads with CATT. Found here are some 27,000 delta-chain clones, 7.4% of them singletons; the top ten hold approximately 1%.

This TCR was recovered from a girl under two years old who had congenital heart surgery. V usage is TRDV3 and J usage is TRDJ1, with unresolved D. The source material was Vdelta1+ gamma-delta thymocytes from the thymus. Noted subset: FACS-sorted CD3+ TCRalphabeta- TCRVdelta1+ TCRVdelta2- thymocytes. The CDR3 DNA follows: TGTGCCTTCCCGTCCTCTGATCCCTACACCGATAAACTCATCTTT. Protein sequence: CAFPSSDPYTDKLIF.